This paragraph covers one T cell receptor (beta chain) sequence. The antigen remains unidentified. Per germline, CDR1 ENHRY and CDR2 SYGVKD. The CDR3 loop spans 15 amino acids. Trimming removed 4 bases from V and 6 bases from J, with 17 bases in between. This entry belongs to a study of early T cells in non-severe SARS-CoV-2 infection. Whole-study results and caveats: Anti-spike CD8 specificities were favored by VDJdb matching, whose results missed private and CD4 specificities.

Researchers tagged individual cDNA molecules with unique molecular identifiers. TCRdb re-called the 5' RACE reads with MiXCR, one entry per CDR3 protein. The top ten clones hold 10% of a sample with tens of thousands of distinct CDR3 sequences, 3% to 4.5% of them seen once. Sequenced material: whole blood. The genes are TRBV10-3 and TRBJ2-3; the D is unclear. This TCR derives from an adult who was a healthcare worker with PCR-confirmed SARS-CoV-2 infection or an uninfected control (not recorded which). CDR3 residues: CAISASTLDLDTQYF. Written as DNA, the CDR3 is TGTGCCATCAGTGCTTCGACTTTAGATCTCGATACGCAGTATTTT.